Below, 21 T cell receptor beta chains from the same sample are listed, as sequenced in a study of regulatory T cells in long-lasting Graves disease. Time point defined: newly diagnosed GD, antithyroid drugs for less than 3 months. TCR sequences were obtained from RNA taken from PBMCs. Investigators prepared the TCR beta libraries by applying iRepertoire HTBI primers and Arm-PCR of CDR3 regions. A single record per CDR3 protein comes from TCRdb applying MiXCR to the multiplex PCR reads. The repertoire holds approximately 350,000 distinct CDR3 sequences, with 12% as singletons. These data also featured in a second study, about T cells in Graves' hyperthyroidism and ophthalmopathy.

The sequences come from peripheral blood mononuclear cells (PBMCs), collected at new diagnosis, from a patient treated with antithyroid drugs. The origin of the receptors is a woman younger than 30 with Graves disease.

This clonotype was seen many times. J is TRBJ2-7 and V is TRBV30; D possibly corresponds to TRBD2 (5 bases). Germline-derived CDR1 and CDR2 are GTSNPN and SVGIG (reference sequence). Trimming cost V 0 bases and J 12 bases, with 18 bases left between them. The length of the CDR3 is 13 residues. The CDR3 sequence is CAWSVGFLTEGYF. The CDR3 DNA is TGTGCCTGGAGTGTAGGGTTTCTGACCGAGGGGTACTTC.

In the case of this clonotype: A much larger clone differs by one base, so this may be a read error. This rearrangement joins TRBV5-5 to TRBJ1-6; D is unclear. The V gene lost 2 bases and the J gene lost 6 bases, with 9 bases spanning the gap. Germline CDR1 reads SGHKS; CDR2 reads YYEKEE (reference sequence). The CDR3 is 14 residues long. The CDR3: CASSLPERNSPLHF. The CDR3 DNA follows: TGTGCCAGCAGCTTACCGGAACGTAATTCACCCCTCCACTTT.

This clonotype was picked up a small number of times. V and J are TRBV15 and TRBJ2-3, with D perhaps TRBD2 (6 bases). The V gene lost 4 bases and the J gene lost 7 bases, with 18 bases spanning the gap. This CDR3 is built from 15 residues. CDR1 and CDR2 (germline): LNHNV, YYDKDF (reference sequence). DNA of the CDR3: TGTGCCACCAGCATAGGAGGGCTGCAAGGATATACGCAGTATTTT. This translates into CATSIGGLQGYTQYF.

This clonotype was seen many times. The V call is TRBV4-3, the J call TRBJ2-5; 8 bases match TRBD2. V shed 8 bases and J 4 bases; nucleotides not matched to a gene: 12. CDR1 and CDR2 (germline): LGHNA, YSLEER. The CDR3 is 15 amino acids. For the CDR3, the DNA is TGCGCCAGCGGGACTCGGGGGGGGGCCGGAGAGACCCAGTACTTC. As protein: CASGTRGGAGETQYF.

This clonotype was detected ten times or more. The chain links TRBV12-3 or TRBV12-4 to TRBJ2-1; 14 positions agree with TRBD2. The CDR3 contains 15 residues. V shed 4 bases and J 8 bases; nucleotides not matched to a gene: 4. For the CDR3, the DNA is TGTGCCAGCAGTTCCCGACTAGCGGGAGGGCATGAGCAGTTCTTC. As protein: CASSSRLAGGHEQFF.

This clonotype was seen at least ten times. This sequence joins TRBV18 and TRBJ2-1; D is perhaps TRBD1 or TRBD2 (5 bases each). V lost 3 bases and J 6 bases, leaving 15 bases between the germline ends. The CDR3 consists of 15 residues. From germline, CDR1 is KGHSH and CDR2 LQKENI. Here the CDR3 DNA reads TGTGCCAGCTCACCGGGAGCTGGGGCCTCCAATGAGCAGTTCTTC. This encodes CASSPGAGASNEQFF.

This clonotype was seen repeatedly, ten times or more. The chain couples TRBV10-3 to TRBJ2-3, with a tentative D call TRBD2 (6 bases). V gave up 0 bases and J gave up 5 bases, with 9 bases separating them. The CDR3 spans 14 residues. CDR1 is ENHRY and CDR2 is SYGVKD in the germline V gene. The CDR3 region has the DNA TGTGCCATCAGTGAGTCTGGGGGAGGAGATACGCAGTATTTT. Encoded protein: CAISESGGGDTQYF.

This clonotype was detected a few times. The J gene is TRBJ1-4, the V gene TRBV7-2, with a weak D call TRBD1 (6 bases). This CDR3 region has 14 residues. Germline V CDR1 and CDR2: SGHTA, FQGNSA. V was clipped by 5 bases and J by 7 bases, with 14 bases between them. As DNA, the CDR3 is TGTGCCAGCAGCCGATTACAGGGAAGTGAAAAACTGTTTTTT. Translated: CASSRLQGSEKLFF.

The chain employs TRBV11-1 and TRBJ1-3; TRBD1 matches 8 bases. The CDR3 has 13 residues. The ends lost 8 bases at V and 3 bases at J; junction bases unmatched: 3. Germline CDR1 and CDR2: SGHAT and FQDESV (reference sequence). The CDR3 spells CASLTGVGNTIYF. CDR3 in DNA: TGTGCCAGCTTGACAGGGGTTGGAAACACCATATATTTT.

This clonotype was recorded at least ten times. V is TRBV2 and J is TRBJ1-2; a possible D gene is TRBD1 (6 bases). The V gene lost 0 bases and the J gene lost 5 bases, with 13 bases spanning the gap. This CDR3 comprises 15 residues. Germline CDR1 is SNHLY and CDR2 is FYNNEI. CDR3 loop: CASSEALTGLYGYTF. CDR3 DNA sequence: TGTGCCAGCAGTGAAGCGCTTACAGGGCTGTATGGCTACACCTTC.

This clonotype was observed a handful of times. The J gene is TRBJ1-3, the V gene TRBV19, with 7 bases matching TRBD1. This CDR3 has 16 residues. The V segment lost 7 bases and the J segment 0 bases; nucleotides outside the gene matches: 9. The germline V gene has CDR1 LNHDA and CDR2 SQIVND (reference sequence). CDR3 amino acids: CASTPAGQPSGNTIYF. Here the CDR3 DNA reads TGTGCCAGTACCCCGGCGGGACAGCCCTCTGGAAACACCATATATTTT.

This clonotype showed up many times. The chain employs TRBV6-1 and TRBJ1-2; D gene uncertain. The ends were cut back, 2 bases at V and 5 bases at J, with 15 bases in the middle. The germline V gene has CDR1 MNHNS and CDR2 SASEGT. The CDR3 contains 15 residues. CDR3 nucleotide sequence: TGTGCCAGCAGTGAATTGAGCAGACCTATTTATGGCTACACCTTC. Translation: CASSELSRPIYGYTF.

This clonotype was seen at least ten times. The junction shows a germline mismatch at one end, possibly a read error. The chain couples TRBV7-2 to TRBJ2-1; 9 nucleotides match TRBD2. Per germline, CDR1 SGHTA and CDR2 FQGNSA. The CDR3 is made up of 17 amino acids. CDR3 in amino acids: CASSQLSGGTVYNEQFF. CDR3 bases: TGCGCCAGCAGCCAACTAAGCGGGGGGACCGTATACAATGAGCAGTTCTTC.

This clonotype was recorded at least ten times. This chain links TRBV6-1 with TRBJ1-1; TRBD1 aligns across 7 bases. V shed 7 bases, J shed 5 bases, and the junction held 10 bases outside the gene matches. Germline lookup yields CDR1 MNHNS and CDR2 SASEGT. This CDR3 has 14 amino acids. The CDR3 protein is CASTIGTARTEAFF. The CDR3, as DNA: TGTGCCAGCACTATTGGGACAGCCCGTACTGAAGCTTTCTTT.

The chain joins TRBV27 to TRBJ2-1; D perhaps matches TRBD1 (5 bases). V was shortened by 6 bases and J by 0 bases, with 9 bases between the two germline ends. CDR1 MNHEY and CDR2 SMNVEV come from the germline V gene (reference sequence). The CDR3 covers 14 residues. CDR3 region: CASRDSGSYNEQFF. CDR3 sequence (DNA): TGTGCCAGCAGAGACAGTGGCTCCTACAATGAGCAGTTCTTC.

This clonotype came up a few times. Written as DNA, the CDR3 is TGTGCCAGCAGGGCCGGGACCTATAACACCGGGGAGCTGTTTTTT. Amino acid sequence: CASRAGTYNTGELFF. V usage is TRBV6-2 or TRBV6-3 and J usage is TRBJ2-2; the D gene could be TRBD1 or TRBD2 (5 bases each). Trimming shortened V by 6 bases and J by 2 bases, and 13 bases separated the two germline ends. The CDR3 covers 15 residues. In germline, CDR1 is MNHEY, CDR2 SVGEGT.

This clonotype was counted at least ten times. The chain couples TRBV10-3 to TRBJ1-2; D perhaps matches TRBD1 (5 bases). V dropped 6 bases and J dropped 4 bases, with 24 bases sitting between them. CDR1 and CDR2 from the germline V gene are ENHRY and SYGVKD. The CDR3 runs to 17 residues. The CDR3 protein is CAIREAASGGKIYGYTF. Here the CDR3 DNA reads TGTGCCATCAGGGAGGCGGCGAGCGGGGGGAAGATCTATGGCTACACCTTC.

This clonotype has more than one count but fewer than ten. The rearrangement links TRBV18 to TRBJ2-7, with D perhaps matching TRBD1 or TRBD2 (5 bases each). V gave up 4 bases and J gave up 13 bases, with 26 bases separating them. The length of the CDR3 is 15 residues. Germline values: CDR1 KGHSH, CDR2 LQKENI. In DNA, the CDR3 is TGTGCCAGCTCACTTCTTGTCCAACGCCAGGGACGACTCTACGTC. As protein: CASSLLVQRQGRLYV.

This clonotype has a count of ten or more. V gene TRBV11-2 combines with J gene TRBJ1-5, with D possibly being TRBD1 (5 bases). The CDR3 contains 15 residues. CDR1 is SGHAT and CDR2 is FQNNGV in the germline V gene. The V and J ends lost 2 bases and 4 bases respectively, with 12 bases between them. DNA of the CDR3: TGTGCCAGCAGCTTATTAGGGGCCCGTAATCAGCCCCAGCATTTT. This sequence encodes CASSLLGARNQPQHF. The full variable domain, its missing parts supplied by reference TRBV11-2 and TRBJ1-5, is EAGVAQSPRYKIIEKRQSVAFWCNPISGHATLYWYQQILGQGPKLLIQFQNNGVVDDSQLPKDRFSAERLKGVDSTLKIQPAKLEDSAVYLCASSLLGARNQPQHFGDGTRLSIL.

The V and J genes are TRBV2 and TRBJ1-5; D unclear. Germline-derived CDR1 and CDR2 are SNHLY and FYNNEI. This CDR3 is 13 amino acids long. Trimming took 7 bases from V and 2 from J, leaving 9 bases between them. The CDR3 here is CASNLEGNQPQHF. The CDR3 DNA reads TGTGCCAGCAACCTGGAAGGCAATCAGCCCCAGCATTTT.

This clonotype was observed a handful of times. The chain employs TRBV7-9 and TRBJ2-2; weak D call: TRBD1 (6 bases). The CDR3 is 13 amino acids. Germline-derived CDR1 and CDR2 are SEHNR and FQNEAQ (reference sequence). Trimming took 3 bases from V and 5 from J, leaving 7 bases between them. CDR3 amino acids: CASSFRGTGELFF. For the CDR3, the DNA is TGTGCCAGCAGCTTCAGGGGAACCGGGGAGCTGTTTTTT.